Shown below are 21 T cell receptor beta chains from a single sample sequenced in a study of CXCR3-negative and CXCR3-positive naive CD8 T cells. General study results and limits: Hydrophobicity of TRB CDR3s was greater in CXCR3-positive naive cells than in CXCR3-negative naive cells.

The authors made the TRB cDNA libraries by 5' RACE using UMI labels. TCRdb re-called the 5' RACE reads and gives one entry per CDR3 protein, without DNA. This sample's table has 110,000 or so distinct CDR3 sequences. No antigen is known for these receptors. The source material was naive CXCR3+ CD8+ T cells from blood. Subset here: CD45RO-CCR7+CD27+CD95- naive CD8+ T cells expressing CXCR3 (TNR3+). These receptors were obtained from a human donor in good health. Some clones in this sample may be carry-over from other donors' samples.

This chain's CDR3 is CATSRVEVTEAFF. The chain employs TRBV15 and TRBJ1-1. Germline lookup yields CDR1 LNHNV and CDR2 YYDKDF (reference sequence). The CDR3 is made up of 13 amino acids.

The rearrangement uses TRBV9 and TRBJ2-7; the D call from TCRdb, TRBD1, cannot be confirmed without DNA. Germline V lookup: CDR1 SGDLS, CDR2 YYNGEE. The CDR3 has 13 amino acids. CDR3 sequence: CASSVEAGAKQYF.

V is TRBV20-1 and J is TRBJ2-3; TCRdb calls TRBD2, which cannot be checked without DNA. The germline CDR1 and CDR2 sequences are DFQATT and SNEGSKA (reference sequence). The CDR3 spans 12 residues. The CDR3 reads CSASGRVYTQYF.

V and J are TRBV6-2 or TRBV6-3 and TRBJ2-2; TCRdb reports TRBD1, a call that lacks DNA to check it against. This CDR3 has 16 residues. The V gene's germline CDR1 is MNHEY and CDR2 SVGEGT. CDR3 protein: CASFPFRDSNTGELFF.

The gene calls are TRBV9 and TRBJ2-2; lacking DNA, the TRBD1 call made by TCRdb goes unchecked. The CDR3 length is 15 residues. Per germline, CDR1 SGDLS and CDR2 YYNGEE. CDR3 in amino acids: CASSPRDSYTGELFF.

This chain joins TRBV4-3 and TRBJ1-6; TCRdb outputs TRBD1, but without DNA this stays unchecked. This CDR3 region has 15 residues. The germline CDR1 and CDR2 sequences are LGHNA and YSLEER. The CDR3 sequence is CASSQDKTDNSPLHF.

This rearrangement joins TRBV7-9 to TRBJ2-2; TCRdb lists TRBD1, though no DNA is available to test this call. This CDR3 is built from 15 residues. Per germline, CDR1 SEHNR and CDR2 FQNEAQ (reference sequence). CDR3: CASSLKPGHPGELFF.

V and J are TRBV5-5 and TRBJ2-1; TCRdb calls TRBD2, which cannot be checked without DNA. Germline lookup yields CDR1 SGHKS and CDR2 YYEKEE (reference sequence). The CDR3 runs to 15 residues. CDR3 amino acids: CASSFGLAGGGEQFF.

The V and J genes are TRBV3-1 and TRBJ2-1; TCRdb gives TRBD1 as the D gene, but with no DNA this cannot be confirmed. This CDR3 contains 16 residues. Germline CDR1 reads LGHDT; CDR2 reads YNNKEL (reference sequence). CDR3 sequence reads: CASSQAGAGIGNEQFF.

CDR3 region: CASSDSLEEKLFF. The chain has TRBV10-1 and TRBJ1-4. The CDR3 covers 13 residues. In germline, CDR1 is WNHNN, CDR2 SYGVQD (reference sequence).

The J gene is TRBJ1-2, the V gene TRBV7-8; TCRdb proposes TRBD1, but this gene call is untestable without DNA. This CDR3 spans 15 amino acids. Looked up from germline, CDR1 is SGHVS and CDR2 is FQNEAQ. CDR3 protein: CATEAGTGGAHGYTF.

This chain connects TRBV5-1 to TRBJ2-7; TCRdb designates TRBD2, a call that cannot be tested without DNA. This CDR3 spans 14 amino acids. Germline loops: CDR1 SGHRS, CDR2 YFSETQ. CDR3 sequence: CASSELALPYEQYF.

The rearrangement links TRBV10-3 to TRBJ2-5; the D gene TCRdb calls, TRBD1, cannot be checked with no DNA. This CDR3 has 12 residues. Germline V gene lookup returns CDR1 ENHRY and CDR2 SYGVKD. CDR3 sequence reads: CAIRQGRETQYF.

This sequence joins TRBV4-3 and TRBJ2-1; TCRdb lists TRBD1, though no DNA is available to test this call. This CDR3 has 15 residues. Germline assignment: CDR1 LGHNA and CDR2 YSLEER. The chain's CDR3 is CASSQGTDIYNEQFF.

V usage is TRBV12-3 or TRBV12-4 and J usage is TRBJ2-7. CDR3 length equals 13 residues. CDR3 sequence: CASSPTAHYEQYF.

The rearrangement joins TRBV27 to TRBJ2-7. There are 15 residues in the CDR3. Germline loops: CDR1 MNHEY, CDR2 SMNVEV (reference sequence). The CDR3 sequence is CASSLTQQDTYEQYF.

The chain is built from TRBV11-3 and TRBJ2-1; the TRBD1 assignment by TCRdb is unverifiable without DNA. There are 16 residues in the CDR3. CDR1 is SGHNT and CDR2 is YENEEA in the germline V gene. Here the CDR3 reads CASRLPSGQGVSEQFF.

The gene calls are TRBV7-9 and TRBJ2-7; without DNA, the TCRdb call of TRBD1 cannot be checked. Per germline, CDR1 SEHNR and CDR2 FQNEAQ (reference sequence). The CDR3 has 15 residues. This CDR3 is CASSLSGAGDYEQYF.

The chain combines TRBV7-2 with TRBJ1-5; TCRdb calls TRBD1, which cannot be checked without DNA. This CDR3 is 15 amino acids long. From germline, CDR1 is SGHTA and CDR2 FQGNSA. The CDR3 reads CASSLVHRRNQPQHF.

The chain joins TRBV10-3 to TRBJ2-1; the D call of TRBD2 rests on TCRdb alone, since no DNA is present to check it. Germline CDR1 ENHRY, CDR2 SYGVKD. The CDR3 runs 15 residues. The CDR3 sequence: CAISESTVLYNEQFF.

The genes are TRBV29-1 and TRBJ2-3; the D call of TRBD1 rests on TCRdb alone, since no DNA is present to check it. The CDR3 runs 13 residues. The germline V gene has CDR1 SQVTM and CDR2 ANQGSEA. The CDR3 here is CSVRTGKTDTQYF.